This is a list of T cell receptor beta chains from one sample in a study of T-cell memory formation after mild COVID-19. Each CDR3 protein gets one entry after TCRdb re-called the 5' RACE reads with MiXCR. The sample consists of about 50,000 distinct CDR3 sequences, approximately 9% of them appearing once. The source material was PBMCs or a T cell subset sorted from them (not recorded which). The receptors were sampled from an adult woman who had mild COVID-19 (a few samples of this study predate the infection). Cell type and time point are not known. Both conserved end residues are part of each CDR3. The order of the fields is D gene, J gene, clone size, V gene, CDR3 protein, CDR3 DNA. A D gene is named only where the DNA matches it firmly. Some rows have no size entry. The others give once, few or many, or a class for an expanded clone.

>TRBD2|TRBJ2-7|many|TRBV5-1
CASSPQRGNSYEQYF
TGCGCCAGCAGCCCACAGCGGGGGAACTCCTACGAGCAGTACTTC
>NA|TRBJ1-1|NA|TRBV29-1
CSVDWGSEAFF
TGCAGCGTTGATTGGGGTTCTGAAGCTTTCTTT
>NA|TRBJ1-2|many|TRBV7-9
CASNFDPNYGYTF
TGTGCCAGCAACTTTGACCCTAACTATGGCTACACCTTC
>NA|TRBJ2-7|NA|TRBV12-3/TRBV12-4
CASSVTGTPTSYEQYF
TGTGCCAGCAGCGTGACCGGGACACCAACCTCCTACGAGCAGTACTTC
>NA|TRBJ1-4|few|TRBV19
CASSISPYNRELFF
TGTGCCAGTAGTATCTCGCCTTACAACAGGGAACTGTTTTTT
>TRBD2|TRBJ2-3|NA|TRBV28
CASRGTSGGTDTQYF
TGTGCCAGCAGAGGGACTAGCGGGGGCACAGATACGCAGTATTTT
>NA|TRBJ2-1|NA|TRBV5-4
CASSFHRDNEQFF
TGTGCCAGCAGCTTTCACAGGGACAATGAGCAGTTCTTC
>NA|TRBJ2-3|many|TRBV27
CASTSTSTDTQYF
TGTGCCAGCACTAGCACCAGCACAGATACGCAGTATTTT
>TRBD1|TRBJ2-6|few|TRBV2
CASSRQGAGANVLTF
TGTGCCAGCAGTAGACAGGGGGCTGGGGCCAACGTCCTGACTTTC
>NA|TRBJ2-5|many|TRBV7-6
CASSLVGLAHRETQYF
TGTGCCAGCAGCTTAGTTGGGCTAGCGCACCGGGAGACCCAGTACTTC
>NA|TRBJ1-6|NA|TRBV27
CASSLAPRGNSPLHF
TGTGCCAGCAGCCTGGCCCCGAGGGGGAATTCACCCCTCCACTTT
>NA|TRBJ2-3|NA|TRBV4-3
CASSQDRQASDTQYF
TGCGCCAGCAGCCAAGATCGTCAGGCCTCGGATACGCAGTATTTT
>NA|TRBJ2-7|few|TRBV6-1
CASSNRVSYEQYF
TGTGCCAGCAGCAACAGGGTTTCCTACGAGCAGTACTTC
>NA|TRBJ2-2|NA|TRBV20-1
CSANDARTGELFF
TGCAGTGCTAACGACGCGAGGACCGGGGAGCTGTTTTTT
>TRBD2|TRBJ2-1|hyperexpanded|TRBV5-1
CASSLAPLAGGYNEQFF
TGCGCCAGCAGCTTGGCCCCCCTAGCGGGGGGTTACAATGAGCAGTTCTTC
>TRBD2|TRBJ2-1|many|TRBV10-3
CAISELGLAGVNEQFF
TGTGCCATCAGTGAACTGGGACTAGCGGGAGTGAATGAGCAGTTCTTC
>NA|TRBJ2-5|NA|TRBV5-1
CASSTGTHQETQYF
TGCGCCAGCAGCACCGGGACACATCAAGAGACCCAGTACTTC
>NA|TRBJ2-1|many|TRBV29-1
CSVLRGAIANEQFF
TGCAGCGTTCTTAGGGGGGCAATCGCAAACGAGCAGTTCTTC
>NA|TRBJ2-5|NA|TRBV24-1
CATSAPTVGVLETQYF
TGTGCCACCAGTGCCCCGACCGTAGGGGTCCTGGAGACCCAGTACTTC
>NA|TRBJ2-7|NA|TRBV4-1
CASSQDLGGSSYEQYF
TGCGCCAGCAGCCAAGATCTTGGTGGCAGCTCCTACGAGCAGTACTTC
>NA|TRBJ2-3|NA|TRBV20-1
CSARILGTDTQYF
TGCAGTGCTAGGATACTAGGCACAGATACGCAGTATTTT
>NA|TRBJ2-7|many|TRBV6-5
CASSYRWQGIPYEQYF
TGTGCCAGCAGTTACAGGTGGCAGGGGATCCCCTACGAGCAGTACTTC